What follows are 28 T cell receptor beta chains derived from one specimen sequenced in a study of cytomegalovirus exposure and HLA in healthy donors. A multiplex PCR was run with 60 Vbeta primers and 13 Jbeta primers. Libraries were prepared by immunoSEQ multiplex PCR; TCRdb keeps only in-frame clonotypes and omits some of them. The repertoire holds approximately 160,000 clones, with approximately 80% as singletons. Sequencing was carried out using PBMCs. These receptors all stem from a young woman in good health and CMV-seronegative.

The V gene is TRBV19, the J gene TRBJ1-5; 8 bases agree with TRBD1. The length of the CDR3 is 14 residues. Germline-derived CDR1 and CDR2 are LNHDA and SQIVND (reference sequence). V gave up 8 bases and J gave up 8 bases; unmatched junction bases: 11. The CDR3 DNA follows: TGTGCCAGTCGAGATGGACAGGGCGGGAAGCCCCAGCATTTT. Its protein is CASRDGQGGKPQHF.

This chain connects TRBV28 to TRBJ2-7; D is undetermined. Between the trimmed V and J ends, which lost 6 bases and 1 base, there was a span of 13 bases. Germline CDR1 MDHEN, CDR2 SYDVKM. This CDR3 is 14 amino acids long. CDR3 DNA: TGTGCCAGCAGCTATATCAATCCTTCCTACGAGCAGTACTTC. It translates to CASSYINPSYEQYF.

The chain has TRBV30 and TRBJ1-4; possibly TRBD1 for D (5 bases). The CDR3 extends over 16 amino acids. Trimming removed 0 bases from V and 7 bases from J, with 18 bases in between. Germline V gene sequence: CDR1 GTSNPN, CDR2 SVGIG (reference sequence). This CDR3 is CAWSVAGVGRGEKLFF. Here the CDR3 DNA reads TGTGCCTGGAGTGTAGCGGGGGTTGGGAGAGGTGAAAAACTGTTTTTT.

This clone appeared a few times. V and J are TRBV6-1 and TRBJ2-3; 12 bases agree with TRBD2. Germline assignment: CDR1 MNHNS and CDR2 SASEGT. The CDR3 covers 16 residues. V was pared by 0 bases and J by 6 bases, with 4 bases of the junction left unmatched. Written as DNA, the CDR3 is TGTGCCAGCAGTGAAGCAGTCCTAGCGGGAGGGGATACGCAGTATTTT. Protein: CASSEAVLAGGDTQYF.

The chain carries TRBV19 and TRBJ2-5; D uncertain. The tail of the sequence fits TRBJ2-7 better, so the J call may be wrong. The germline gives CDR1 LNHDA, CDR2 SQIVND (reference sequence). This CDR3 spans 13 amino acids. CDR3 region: CASRERSSYEQYF. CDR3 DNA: TGTGCCAGTAGGGAAAGGAGCTCCTACGAGCAGTACTTC.

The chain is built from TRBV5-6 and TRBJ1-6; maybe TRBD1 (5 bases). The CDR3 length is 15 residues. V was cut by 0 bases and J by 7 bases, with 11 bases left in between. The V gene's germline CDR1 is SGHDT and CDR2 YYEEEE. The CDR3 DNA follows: TGTGCCAGCAGCTTGGGCCCAGGGATGAATTCACCCCTCCACTTT. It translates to CASSLGPGMNSPLHF.

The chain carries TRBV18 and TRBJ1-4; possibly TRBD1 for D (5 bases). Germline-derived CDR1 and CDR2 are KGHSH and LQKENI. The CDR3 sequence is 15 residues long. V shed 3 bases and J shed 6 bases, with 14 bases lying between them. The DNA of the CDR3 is TGTGCCAGCTCACCCCCCAATGGCAGGGATGAAAAACTGTTTTTT. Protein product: CASSPPNGRDEKLFF.

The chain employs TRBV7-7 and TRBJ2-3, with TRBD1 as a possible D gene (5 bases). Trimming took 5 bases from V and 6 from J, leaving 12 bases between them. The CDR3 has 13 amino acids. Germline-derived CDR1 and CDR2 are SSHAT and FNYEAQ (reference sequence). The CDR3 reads CASSPSPGDTQYF. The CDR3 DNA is TGTGCCAGCAGCCCCTCCCCAGGGGATACGCAGTATTTT. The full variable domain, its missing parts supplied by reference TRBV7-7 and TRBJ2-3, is GAGVSQSPRYKVTKRGQDVTLRCDPISSHATLYWYQQALGQGPEFLTYFNYEAQPDKSGLPSDRFSAERPEGSISTLTIQRTEQRDSAMYRCASSPSPGDTQYFGPGTRLTVL.

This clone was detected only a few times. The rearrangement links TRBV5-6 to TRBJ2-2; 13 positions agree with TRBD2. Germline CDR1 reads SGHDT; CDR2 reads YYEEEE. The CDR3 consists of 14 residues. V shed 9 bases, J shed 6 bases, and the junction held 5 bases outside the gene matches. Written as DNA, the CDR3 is TGTGCCACTGGACTAGCGGGAGTACCCGGGGAGCTGTTTTTT. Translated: CATGLAGVPGELFF.

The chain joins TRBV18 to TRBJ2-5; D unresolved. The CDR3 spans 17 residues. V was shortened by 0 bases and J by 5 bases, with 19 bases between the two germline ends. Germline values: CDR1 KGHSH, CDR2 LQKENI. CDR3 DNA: TGTGCCAGCTCACCACCTAACCCACACTCCACCGGGGAGACCCAGTACTTC. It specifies CASSPPNPHSTGETQYF.

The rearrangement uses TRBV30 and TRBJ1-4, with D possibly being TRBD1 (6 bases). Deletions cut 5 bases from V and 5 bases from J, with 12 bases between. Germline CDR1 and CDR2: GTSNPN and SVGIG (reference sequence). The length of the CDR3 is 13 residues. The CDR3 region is CAWARGENEKLFF. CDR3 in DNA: TGTGCCTGGGCCAGGGGCGAAAATGAAAAACTGTTTTTT. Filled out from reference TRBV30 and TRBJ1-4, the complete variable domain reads SQTIHQWPATLVQPVGSPLSLECTVEGTSNPNLYWYRQAAGRGLQLLFYSVGIGQISSEVPQNLSASRPQDRQFILSSKKLLLSDSGFYLCAWARGENEKLFFGSGTQLSVL.

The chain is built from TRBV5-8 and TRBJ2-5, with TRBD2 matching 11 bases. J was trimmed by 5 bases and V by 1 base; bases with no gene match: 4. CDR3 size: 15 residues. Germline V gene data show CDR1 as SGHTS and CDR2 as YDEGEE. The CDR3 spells CASSLYSSGRETQYF. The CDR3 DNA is TGTGCCAGCAGCTTGTATTCTAGCGGGAGGGAGACCCAGTACTTC.

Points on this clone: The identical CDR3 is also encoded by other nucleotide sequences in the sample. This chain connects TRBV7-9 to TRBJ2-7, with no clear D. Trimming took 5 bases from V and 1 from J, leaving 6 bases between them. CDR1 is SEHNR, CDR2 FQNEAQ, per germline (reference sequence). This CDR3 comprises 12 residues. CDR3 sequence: CASSLSSYEQYF. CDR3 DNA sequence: TGTGCCAGCAGCCTCTCTTCCTACGAGCAGTACTTC.

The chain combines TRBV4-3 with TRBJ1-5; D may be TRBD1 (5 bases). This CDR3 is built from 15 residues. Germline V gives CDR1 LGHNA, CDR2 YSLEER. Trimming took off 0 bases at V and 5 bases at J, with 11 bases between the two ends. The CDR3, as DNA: TGCGCCAGCAGCCAAGATCTGACAGATTATCAGCCCCAGCATTTT. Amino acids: CASSQDLTDYQPQHF.

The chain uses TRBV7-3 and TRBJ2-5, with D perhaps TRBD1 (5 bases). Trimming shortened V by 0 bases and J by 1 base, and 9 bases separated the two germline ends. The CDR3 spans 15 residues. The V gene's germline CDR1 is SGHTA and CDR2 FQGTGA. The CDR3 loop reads CASSLTRTGQETQYF. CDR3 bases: TGTGCCAGCAGCTTAACGAGAACAGGCCAAGAGACCCAGTACTTC. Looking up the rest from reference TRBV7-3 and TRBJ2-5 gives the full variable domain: GAGVSQTPSNKVTEKGKYVELRCDPISGHTALYWYRQSLGQGPEFLIYFQGTGAADDSGLPNDRFFAVRPEGSVSTLKIQRTERGDSAVYLCASSLTRTGQETQYFGPGTRLLVL.

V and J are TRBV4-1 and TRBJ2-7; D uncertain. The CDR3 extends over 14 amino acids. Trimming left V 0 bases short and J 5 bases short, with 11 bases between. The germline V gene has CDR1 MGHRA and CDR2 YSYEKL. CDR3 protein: CASSQDIAPNEQYF. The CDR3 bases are TGCGCCAGCAGCCAAGATATAGCCCCCAACGAGCAGTACTTC.

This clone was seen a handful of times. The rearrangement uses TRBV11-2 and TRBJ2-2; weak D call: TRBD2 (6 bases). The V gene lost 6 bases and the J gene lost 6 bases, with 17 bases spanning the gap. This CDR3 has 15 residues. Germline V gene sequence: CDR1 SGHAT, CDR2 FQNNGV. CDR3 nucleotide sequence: TGTGCCAGCAGTCCCTTCCGGGGGAGAGCCGGGGAGCTGTTTTTT. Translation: CASSPFRGRAGELFF.

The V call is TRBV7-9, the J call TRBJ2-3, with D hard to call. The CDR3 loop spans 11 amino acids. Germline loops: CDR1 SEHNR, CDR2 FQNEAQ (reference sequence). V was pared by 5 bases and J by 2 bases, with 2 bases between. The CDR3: CASSHTDTQYF. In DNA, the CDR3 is TGTGCCAGCAGCCACACAGATACGCAGTATTTT.

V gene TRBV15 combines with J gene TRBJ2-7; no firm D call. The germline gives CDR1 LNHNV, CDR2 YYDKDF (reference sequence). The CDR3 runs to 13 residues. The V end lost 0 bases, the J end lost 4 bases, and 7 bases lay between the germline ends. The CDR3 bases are TGTGCCACCAGCAGAGACTTAGATTACGAGCAGTACTTC. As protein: CATSRDLDYEQYF. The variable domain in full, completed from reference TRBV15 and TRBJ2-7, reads DAMVIQNPRYQVTQFGKPVTLSCSQTLNHNVMYWYQQKSSQAPKLLFHYYDKDFNNEADTPDNFQSRRPNTSFCFLDIRSPGLGDTAMYLCATSRDLDYEQYFGPGTRLTVT.

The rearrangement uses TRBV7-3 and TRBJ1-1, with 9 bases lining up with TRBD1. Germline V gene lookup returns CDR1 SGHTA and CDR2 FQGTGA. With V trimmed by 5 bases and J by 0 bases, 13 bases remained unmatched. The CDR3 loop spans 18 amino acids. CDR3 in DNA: TGTGCCAGCAGCCCCGGGCCAAGGGACAGGGTCATGAACACTGAAGCTTTCTTT. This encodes CASSPGPRDRVMNTEAFF.

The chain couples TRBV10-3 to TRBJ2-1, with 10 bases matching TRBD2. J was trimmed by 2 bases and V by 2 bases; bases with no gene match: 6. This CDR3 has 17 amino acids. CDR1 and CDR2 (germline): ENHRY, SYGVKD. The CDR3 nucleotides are TGTGCCATCAGTGAGCCCCAAGCGGGAGGGCCCTACAATGAGCAGTTCTTC. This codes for CAISEPQAGGPYNEQFF.

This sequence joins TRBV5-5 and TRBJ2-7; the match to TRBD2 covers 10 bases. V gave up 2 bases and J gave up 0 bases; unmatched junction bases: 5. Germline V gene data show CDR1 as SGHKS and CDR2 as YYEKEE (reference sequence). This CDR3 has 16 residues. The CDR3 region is CASSFGLAASSYEQYF. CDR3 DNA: TGTGCCAGCAGCTTCGGACTAGCGGCGAGCTCCTACGAGCAGTACTTC.

CDR3 in amino acids: CASSNLRGKGMNTEAFF. CDR3 DNA sequence: TGTGCCAGCAGTAACCTCAGGGGGAAGGGGATGAACACTGAAGCTTTCTTT. The chain couples TRBV27 to TRBJ1-1, with 7 bases identical to TRBD1. V trimming: 5 bases; J trimming: 0 bases; junction bases outside the gene matches: 12. The CDR3 covers 17 residues. Germline CDR1 reads MNHEY; CDR2 reads SMNVEV (reference sequence).

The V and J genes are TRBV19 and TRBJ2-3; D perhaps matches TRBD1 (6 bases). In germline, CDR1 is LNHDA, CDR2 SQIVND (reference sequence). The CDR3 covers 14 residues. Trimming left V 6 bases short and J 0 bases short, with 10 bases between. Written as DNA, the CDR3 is TGTGCCAGTAGGGTGAGGGGGAGCACAGATACGCAGTATTTT. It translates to CASRVRGSTDTQYF.

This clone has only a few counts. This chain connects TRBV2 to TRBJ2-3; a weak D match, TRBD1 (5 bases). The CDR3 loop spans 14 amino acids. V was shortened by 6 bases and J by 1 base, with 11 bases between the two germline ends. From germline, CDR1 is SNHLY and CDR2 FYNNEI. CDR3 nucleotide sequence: TGTGCCAGCAGGGGGCGGCTGCGCACAGATACGCAGTATTTT. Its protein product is CASRGRLRTDTQYF.

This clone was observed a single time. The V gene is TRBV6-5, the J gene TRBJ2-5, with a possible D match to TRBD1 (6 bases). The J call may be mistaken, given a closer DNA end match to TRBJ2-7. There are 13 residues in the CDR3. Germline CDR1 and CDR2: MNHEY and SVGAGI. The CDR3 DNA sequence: TGTGCCAGCGGTGGAGGACAGCCCTACGAGCAGTACTTC. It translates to CASGGGQPYEQYF.

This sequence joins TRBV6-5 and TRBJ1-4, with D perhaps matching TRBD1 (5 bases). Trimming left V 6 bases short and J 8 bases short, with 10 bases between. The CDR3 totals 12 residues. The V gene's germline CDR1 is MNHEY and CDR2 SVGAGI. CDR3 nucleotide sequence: TGTGCCAGCAGCCAGGGTTGGGAAAAACTGTTTTTT. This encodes CASSQGWEKLFF.

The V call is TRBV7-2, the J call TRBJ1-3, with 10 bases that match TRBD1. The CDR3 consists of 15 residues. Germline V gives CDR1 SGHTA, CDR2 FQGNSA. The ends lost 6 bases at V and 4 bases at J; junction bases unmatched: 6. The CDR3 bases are TGTGCCAGCAGACCCGACAGGGGGCGAGGAAACACCATATATTTT. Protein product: CASRPDRGRGNTIYF.